The following is a T cell receptor beta chain sequence with its context. The PCR used 60 Vbeta and 13 Jbeta primers. Data came from immunoSEQ multiplex PCR; TCRdb stores just in-frame clones and leaves some out. In the table there are about 130,000 clones, 77% of which are singletons. This sample is drawn from a study of cytomegalovirus exposure and HLA in healthy donors. The receptor's source is a male donor in good health and CMV-seronegative. Sequencing used PBMCs.

CDR3 coding DNA: TGTGCCAGCAGCTCGCTCAAGGGGGTTAATGAAAAACTGTTTTTT. This gives the protein CASSSLKGVNEKLFF. This chain uses TRBV7-8 with TRBJ1-4; possible D gene TRBD1, 6 bases. Between the trimmed V and J ends, which lost 4 bases and 4 bases, there was a span of 13 bases. Germline CDR1 is SGHVS and CDR2 is FQNEAQ. The CDR3 is 15 amino acids.